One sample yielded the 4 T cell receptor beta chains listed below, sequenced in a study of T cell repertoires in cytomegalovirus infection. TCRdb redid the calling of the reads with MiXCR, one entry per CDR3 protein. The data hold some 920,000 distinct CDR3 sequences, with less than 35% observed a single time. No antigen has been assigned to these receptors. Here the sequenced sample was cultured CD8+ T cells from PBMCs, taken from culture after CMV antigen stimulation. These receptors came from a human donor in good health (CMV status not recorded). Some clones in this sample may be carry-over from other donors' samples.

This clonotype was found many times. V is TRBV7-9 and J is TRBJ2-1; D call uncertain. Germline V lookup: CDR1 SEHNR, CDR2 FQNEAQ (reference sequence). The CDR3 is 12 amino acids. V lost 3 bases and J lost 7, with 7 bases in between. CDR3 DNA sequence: TGTGCCAGCAGCTTCAACCAAAATGAGCAGTTCTTC. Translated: CASSFNQNEQFF. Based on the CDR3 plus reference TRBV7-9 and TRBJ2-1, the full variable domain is DTGVSQNPRHKITKRGQNVTFRCDPISEHNRLYWYRQTLGQGPEFLTYFQNEAQLEKSRLLSDRFSAERPKGSFSTLEIQRTEQGDSAMYLCASSFNQNEQFFGPGTRLTVL.

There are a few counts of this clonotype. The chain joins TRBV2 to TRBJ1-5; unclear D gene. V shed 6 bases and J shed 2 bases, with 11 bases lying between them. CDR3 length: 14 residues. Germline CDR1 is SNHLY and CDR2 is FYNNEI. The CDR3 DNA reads TGTGCCAGCAGACCAACTTATGGCAATCAGCCCCAGCATTTT. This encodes CASRPTYGNQPQHF.

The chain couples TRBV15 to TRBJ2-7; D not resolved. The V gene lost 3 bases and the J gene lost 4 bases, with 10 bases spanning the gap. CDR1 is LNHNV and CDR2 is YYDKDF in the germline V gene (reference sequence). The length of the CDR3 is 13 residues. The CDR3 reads CATSRGKNYEQYV. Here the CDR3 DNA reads TGTGCCACCAGCAGGGGCAAGAATTACGAGCAGTACGTC.

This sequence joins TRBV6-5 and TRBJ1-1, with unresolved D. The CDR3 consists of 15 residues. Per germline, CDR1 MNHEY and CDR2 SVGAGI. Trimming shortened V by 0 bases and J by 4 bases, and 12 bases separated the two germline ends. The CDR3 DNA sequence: TGTGCCAGCAGTTACTCGAGCTGGGAAGGCACTGAAGCTTTCTTT. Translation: CASSYSSWEGTEAFF.